This T cell receptor beta chain was identified during a study of blood T cell repertoires in COVID-19. About the study: T cells, B-cell-depleted T cells, or PBMCs provided the cDNA or gDNA that served as material.

Trimming removed 1 base from V and 6 bases from J; junction bases left unmatched: 9. Germline CDR1 is SGHDN and CDR2 is FVKESK. CDR3 length: 17 residues. Authors' methods: Amplifying reference gene primers gave estimates of nucleated cell counts. Only in-frame clones appear in the TCRdb table, and some are missing; sequencing was by immunoSEQ multiplex PCR. V and J calls and clone size follow that table, whereas D and trimming were derived from the DNA. Of approximately 100,000 clones listed, around 81% are singletons. The genes are TRBV14 and TRBJ2-2; 9 bases map to TRBD1. Sample: peripheral blood. The sequence was collected from a human donor in a cohort sampled during active or convalescent COVID-19. The CDR3 coding sequence is TGTGCCAGCAGCCAAGTTCTGGGACAGGGTTCTCCCGGGGAGCTGTTTTTT. This codes for CASSQVLGQGSPGELFF.